The sample holds many counts of the clone carrying this T cell receptor (beta chain). The antigen remains undetermined. The V end was cut by 6 bases, the J end by 5 bases, with 5 bases between. The germline gives CDR1 ENHRY, CDR2 SYGVKD. This CDR3 is built from 11 residues. The data originate from a study of CD8 T cells in ankylosing spondylitis. Study-level findings and limits: Reportedly, matched ankylosing spondylitis synovial fluid was significantly enriched for disease-linked clones. Ankylosing spondylitis blood appeared to be characterized by a TCR beta motif of 7 to 9 highly homologous variants.

TCRdb independently ran MiXCR on the 5' RACE reads; one entry per CDR3 protein. The sample holds some 800,000 distinct CDR3 sequences, 12% seen once. The clonotype was recovered from a male donor with ankylosing spondylitis. This chain links TRBV10-3 with TRBJ2-1; no clear D. Sequenced material: blood, either unsorted or a sorted T cell fraction (not recorded which). The chain's CDR3 is CAIRQNNEQFF. The CDR3 region has the DNA TGTGCCATCAGACAAAACAATGAGCAGTTCTTC.